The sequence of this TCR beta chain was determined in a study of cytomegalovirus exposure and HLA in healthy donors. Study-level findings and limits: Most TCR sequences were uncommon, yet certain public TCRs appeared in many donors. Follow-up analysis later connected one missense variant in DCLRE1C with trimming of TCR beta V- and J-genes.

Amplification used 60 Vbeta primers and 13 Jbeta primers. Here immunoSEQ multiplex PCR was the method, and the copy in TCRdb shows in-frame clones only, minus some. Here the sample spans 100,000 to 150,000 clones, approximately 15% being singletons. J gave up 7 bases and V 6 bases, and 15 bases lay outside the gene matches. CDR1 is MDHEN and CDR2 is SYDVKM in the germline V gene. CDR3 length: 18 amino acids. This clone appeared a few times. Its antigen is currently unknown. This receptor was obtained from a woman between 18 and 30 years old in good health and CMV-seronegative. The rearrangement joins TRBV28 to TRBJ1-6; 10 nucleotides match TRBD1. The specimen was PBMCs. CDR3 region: CASSTNAGTGVRNSPLHF. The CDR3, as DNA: TGTGCCAGCAGCACCAACGCCGGGACAGGGGTTCGGAATTCACCCCTCCACTTT.